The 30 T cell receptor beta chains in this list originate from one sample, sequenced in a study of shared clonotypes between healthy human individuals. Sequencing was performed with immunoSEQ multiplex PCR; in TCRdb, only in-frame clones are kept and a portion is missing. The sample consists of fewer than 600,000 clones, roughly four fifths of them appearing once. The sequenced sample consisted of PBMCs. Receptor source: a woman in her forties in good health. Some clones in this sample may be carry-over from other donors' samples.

CDR3 sequence: CASSISGGRTEAFF. The CDR3 DNA is TGTGCCAGTAGTATATCAGGGGGCAGAACTGAAGCTTTCTTT. J is TRBJ1-1 and V is TRBV19, with 8 bases that match TRBD1. The germline V gene has CDR1 LNHDA and CDR2 SQIVND (reference sequence). The CDR3 is 14 amino acids. After removal of 2 bases from V and 5 bases from J, the junction contained 4 bases not matched to a gene.

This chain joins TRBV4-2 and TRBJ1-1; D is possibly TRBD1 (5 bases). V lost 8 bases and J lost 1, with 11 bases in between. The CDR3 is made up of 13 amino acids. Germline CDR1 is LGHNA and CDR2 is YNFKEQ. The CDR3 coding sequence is TGTGCCAGCGGCTGGGACGGGAACACTGAAGCTTTCTTT. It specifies CASGWDGNTEAFF.

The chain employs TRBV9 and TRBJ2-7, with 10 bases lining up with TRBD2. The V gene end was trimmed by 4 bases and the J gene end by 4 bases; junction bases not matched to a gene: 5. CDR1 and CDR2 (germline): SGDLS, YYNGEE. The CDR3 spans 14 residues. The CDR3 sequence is CASSPLAGAYEQYF. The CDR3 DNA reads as TGTGCCAGCAGCCCCCTAGCGGGAGCGTACGAGCAGTACTTC.

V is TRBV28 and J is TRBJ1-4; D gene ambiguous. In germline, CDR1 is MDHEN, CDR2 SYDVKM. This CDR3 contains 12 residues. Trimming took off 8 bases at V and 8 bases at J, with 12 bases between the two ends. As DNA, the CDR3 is TGTGCCAGCTCGGATCGGTTGGAAAAACTGTTTTTT. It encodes CASSDRLEKLFF.

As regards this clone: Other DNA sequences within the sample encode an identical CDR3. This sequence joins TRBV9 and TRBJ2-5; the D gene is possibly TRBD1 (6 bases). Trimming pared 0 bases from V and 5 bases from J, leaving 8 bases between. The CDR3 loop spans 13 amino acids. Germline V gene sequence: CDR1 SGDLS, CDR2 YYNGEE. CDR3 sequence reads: CASSVDQGETQYF. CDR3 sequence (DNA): TGTGCCAGCAGCGTAGACCAGGGGGAGACCCAGTACTTC.

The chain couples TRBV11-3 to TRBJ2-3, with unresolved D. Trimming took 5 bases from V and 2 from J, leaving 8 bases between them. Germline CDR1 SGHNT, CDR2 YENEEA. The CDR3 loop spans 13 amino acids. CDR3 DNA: TGTGCCAGCAGCCACCGACACACAGATACGCAGTATTTT. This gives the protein CASSHRHTDTQYF.

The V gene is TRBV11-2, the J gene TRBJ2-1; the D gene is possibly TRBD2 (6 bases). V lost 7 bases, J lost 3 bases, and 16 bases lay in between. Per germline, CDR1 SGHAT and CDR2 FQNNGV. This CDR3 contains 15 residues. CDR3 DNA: TGTGCCAGCAAATTAGCGGTCTCCGACTACAATGAGCAGTTCTTC. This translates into CASKLAVSDYNEQFF.

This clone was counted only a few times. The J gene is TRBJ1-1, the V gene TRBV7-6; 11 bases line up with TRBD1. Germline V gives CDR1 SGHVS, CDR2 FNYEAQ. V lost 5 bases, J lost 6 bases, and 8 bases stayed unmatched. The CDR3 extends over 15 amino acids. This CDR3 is CASSGRTGGNAEAFF. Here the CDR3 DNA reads TGTGCCAGCAGCGGTAGGACAGGGGGCAACGCTGAAGCTTTCTTT.

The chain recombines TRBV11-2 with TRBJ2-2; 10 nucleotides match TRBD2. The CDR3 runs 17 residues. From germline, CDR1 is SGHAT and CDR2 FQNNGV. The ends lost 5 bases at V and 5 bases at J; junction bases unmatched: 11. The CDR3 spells CASSQEAGGPGTGELFF. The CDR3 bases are TGTGCCAGCAGCCAGGAAGCGGGAGGGCCGGGAACCGGGGAGCTGTTTTTT.

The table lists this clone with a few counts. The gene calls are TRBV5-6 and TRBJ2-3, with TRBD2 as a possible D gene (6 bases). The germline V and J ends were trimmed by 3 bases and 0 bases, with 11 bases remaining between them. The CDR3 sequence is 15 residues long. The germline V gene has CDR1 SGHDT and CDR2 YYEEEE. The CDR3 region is CASSWGVRSTDTQYF. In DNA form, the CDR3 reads TGTGCCAGCAGCTGGGGGGTACGAAGCACAGATACGCAGTATTTT. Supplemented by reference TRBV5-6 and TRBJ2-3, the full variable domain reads DAGVTQSPTHLIKTRGQQVTLRCSPKSGHDTVSWYQQALGQGPQFIFQYYEEEERQRGNFPDRFSGHQFPNYSSELNVNALLLGDSALYLCASSWGVRSTDTQYFGPGTRLTVL.

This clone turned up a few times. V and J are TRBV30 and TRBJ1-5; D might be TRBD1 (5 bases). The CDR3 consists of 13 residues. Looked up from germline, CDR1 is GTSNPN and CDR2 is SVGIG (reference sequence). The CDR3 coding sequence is TGTGCTGTGGGACGGTCCTCGGATCAGCCCCAGCATTTT. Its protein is CAVGRSSDQPQHF.

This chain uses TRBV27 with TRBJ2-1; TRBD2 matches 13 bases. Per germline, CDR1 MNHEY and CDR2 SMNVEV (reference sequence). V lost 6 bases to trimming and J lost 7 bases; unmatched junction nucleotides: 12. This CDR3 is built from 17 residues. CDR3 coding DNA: TGTGCCAGCAGCCCGACGGGGGGGACTAGCGGGATTAATGAGCAGTTCTTC. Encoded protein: CASSPTGGTSGINEQFF.

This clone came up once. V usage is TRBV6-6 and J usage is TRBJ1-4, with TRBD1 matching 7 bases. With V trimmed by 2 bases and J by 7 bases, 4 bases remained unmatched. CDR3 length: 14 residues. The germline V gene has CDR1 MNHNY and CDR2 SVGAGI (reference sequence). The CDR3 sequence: CASSYGTDGEKLFF. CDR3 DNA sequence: TGTGCCAGCAGTTACGGGACAGACGGTGAAAAACTGTTTTTT.

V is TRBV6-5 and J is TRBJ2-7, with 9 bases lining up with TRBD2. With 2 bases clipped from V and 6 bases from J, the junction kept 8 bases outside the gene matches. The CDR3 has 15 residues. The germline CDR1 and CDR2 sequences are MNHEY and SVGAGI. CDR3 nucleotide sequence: TGTGCCAGCAGTTACCGGGGGCTAGCGGGAAGCGAGCAGTACTTC. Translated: CASSYRGLAGSEQYF.

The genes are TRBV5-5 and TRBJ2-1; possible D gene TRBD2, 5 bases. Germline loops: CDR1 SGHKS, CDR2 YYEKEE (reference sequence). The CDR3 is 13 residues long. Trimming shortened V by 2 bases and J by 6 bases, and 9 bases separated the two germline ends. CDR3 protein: CASSLRDLNEQFF. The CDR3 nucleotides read TGTGCCAGCAGCTTACGGGATCTCAATGAGCAGTTCTTC. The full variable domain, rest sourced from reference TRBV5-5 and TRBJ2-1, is DAGVTQSPTHLIKTRGQQVTLRCSPISGHKSVSWYQQVLGQGPQFIFQYYEKEERGRGNFPDRFSARQFPNYSSELNVNALLLGDSALYLCASSLRDLNEQFFGPGTRLTVL.

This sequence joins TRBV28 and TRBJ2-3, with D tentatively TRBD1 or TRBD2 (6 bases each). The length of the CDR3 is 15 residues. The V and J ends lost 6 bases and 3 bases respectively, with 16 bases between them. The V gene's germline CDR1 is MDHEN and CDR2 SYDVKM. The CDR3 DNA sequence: TGTGCCAGCAGCAAACCGGGGGCCAGAACAGATACGCAGTATTTT. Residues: CASSKPGARTDTQYF.

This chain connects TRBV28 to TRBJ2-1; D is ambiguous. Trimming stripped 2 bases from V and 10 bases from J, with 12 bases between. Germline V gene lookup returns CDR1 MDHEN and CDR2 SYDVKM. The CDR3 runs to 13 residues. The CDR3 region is CASSLIGFSEQFF. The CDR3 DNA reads TGTGCCAGCAGTTTAATAGGGTTTTCGGAGCAGTTCTTC.

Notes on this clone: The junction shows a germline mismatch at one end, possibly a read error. CDR3: CTSRDGGGGGNTIYF. CDR3 nucleotides: TGTACCAGCAGAGACGGGGGAGGGGGTGGAAACACCATATATTTT. The gene calls are TRBV6-5 and TRBJ1-3; D is perhaps TRBD1 (6 bases). Germline V gene sequence: CDR1 MNHEY, CDR2 SVGAGI. CDR3 length: 15 residues.

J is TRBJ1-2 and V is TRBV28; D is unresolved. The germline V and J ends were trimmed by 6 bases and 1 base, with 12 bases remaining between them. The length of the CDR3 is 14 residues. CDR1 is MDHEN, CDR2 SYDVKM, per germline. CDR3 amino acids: CASSPPDGNYGYTF. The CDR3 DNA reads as TGTGCCAGCAGCCCCCCCGACGGTAACTATGGCTACACCTTC.

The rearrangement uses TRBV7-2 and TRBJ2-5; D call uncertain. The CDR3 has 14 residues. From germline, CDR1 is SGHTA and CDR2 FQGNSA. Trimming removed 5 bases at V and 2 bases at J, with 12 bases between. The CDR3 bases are TGTGCCAGCAGCCTTCAAATGTTACAAGAGACCCAGTACTTC. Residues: CASSLQMLQETQYF.

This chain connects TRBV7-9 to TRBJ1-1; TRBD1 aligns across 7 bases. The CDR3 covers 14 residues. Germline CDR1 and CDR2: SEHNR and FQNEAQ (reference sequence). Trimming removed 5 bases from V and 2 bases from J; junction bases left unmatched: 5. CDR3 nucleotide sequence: TGTGCCAGCAGCACCCGACAGGGAAACACTGAAGCTTTCTTT. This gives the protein CASSTRQGNTEAFF.

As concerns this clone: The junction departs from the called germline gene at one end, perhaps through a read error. CDR3 DNA sequence: TGTGCCAGCACCCAACGAGGACAGGGGACTAACTATGGCTGCACCTTC. This encodes CASTQRGQGTNYGCTF. The genes are TRBV2 and TRBJ1-2; the match to TRBD1 covers 9 bases. Germline V gives CDR1 SNHLY, CDR2 FYNNEI. The CDR3 has 16 amino acids.

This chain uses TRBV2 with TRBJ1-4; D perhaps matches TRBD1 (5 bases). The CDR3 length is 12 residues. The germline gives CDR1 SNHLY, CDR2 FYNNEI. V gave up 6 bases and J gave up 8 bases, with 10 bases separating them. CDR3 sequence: CASRTDREKLFF. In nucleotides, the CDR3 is TGTGCCAGCAGAACCGACAGAGAAAAACTGTTTTTT. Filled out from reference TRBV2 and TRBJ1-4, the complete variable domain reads EPEVTQTPSHQVTQMGQEVILRCVPISNHLYFYWYRQILGQKVEFLVSFYNNEISEKSEIFDDQFSVERPDGSNFTLKIRSTKLEDSAMYFCASRTDREKLFFGSGTQLSVL.

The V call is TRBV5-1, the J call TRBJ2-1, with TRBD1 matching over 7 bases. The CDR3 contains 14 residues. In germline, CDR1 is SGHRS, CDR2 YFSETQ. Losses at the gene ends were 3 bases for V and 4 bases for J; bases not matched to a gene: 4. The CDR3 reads CASSSGQNYNEQFF. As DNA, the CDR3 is TGCGCCAGCAGCTCGGGACAGAATTACAATGAGCAGTTCTTC.

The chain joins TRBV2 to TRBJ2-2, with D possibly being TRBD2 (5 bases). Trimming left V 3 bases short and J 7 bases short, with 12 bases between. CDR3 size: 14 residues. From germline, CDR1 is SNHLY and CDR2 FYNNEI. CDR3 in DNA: TGTGCCAGCAGTGAGGGGAGTTGGATCGGGGAGCTGTTTTTT. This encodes CASSEGSWIGELFF.

The CDR3 bases are TGTGCCAGCAGTTTAATGAGCGGGCTCTACAATGAGCAGTTCTTC. The encoded protein is CASSLMSGLYNEQFF. This sequence joins TRBV27 and TRBJ2-1; D possibly corresponds to TRBD2 (6 bases). This CDR3 region has 15 residues. Per germline, CDR1 MNHEY and CDR2 SMNVEV (reference sequence). Trimming pared 2 bases from V and 3 bases from J, leaving 11 bases between.

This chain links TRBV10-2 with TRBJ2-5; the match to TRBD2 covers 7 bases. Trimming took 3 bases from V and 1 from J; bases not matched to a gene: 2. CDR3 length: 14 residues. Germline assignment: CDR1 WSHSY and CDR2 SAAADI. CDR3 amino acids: CASSDRTSQETQYF. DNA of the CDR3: TGCGCCAGCAGTGACCGGACTAGCCAAGAGACCCAGTACTTC.

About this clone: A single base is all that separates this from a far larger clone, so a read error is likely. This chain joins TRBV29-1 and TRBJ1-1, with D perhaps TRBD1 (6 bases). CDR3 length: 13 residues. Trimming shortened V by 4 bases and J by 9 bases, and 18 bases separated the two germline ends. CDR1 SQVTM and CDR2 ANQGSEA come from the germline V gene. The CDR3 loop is CSVVRTEGSKAFF. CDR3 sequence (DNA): TGCAGCGTTGTTAGGACAGAGGGCTCTAAAGCTTTCTTT.

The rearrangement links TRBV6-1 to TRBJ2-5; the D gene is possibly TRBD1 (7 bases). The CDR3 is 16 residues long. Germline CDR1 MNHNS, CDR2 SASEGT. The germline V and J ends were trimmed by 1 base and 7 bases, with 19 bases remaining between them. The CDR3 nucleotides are TGTGCCAGCAGTGAAGACAGGGGCCACACCGGGGGGACCCAGTACTTC. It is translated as CASSEDRGHTGGTQYF.

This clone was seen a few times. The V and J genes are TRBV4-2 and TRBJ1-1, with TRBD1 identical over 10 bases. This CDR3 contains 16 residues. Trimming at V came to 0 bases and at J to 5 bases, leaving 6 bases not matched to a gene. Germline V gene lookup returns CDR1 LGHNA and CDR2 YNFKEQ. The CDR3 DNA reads TGTGCCAGCAGCCAAGAGTGGACAGGGGGTTGGACTGAAGCTTTCTTT. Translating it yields CASSQEWTGGWTEAFF.